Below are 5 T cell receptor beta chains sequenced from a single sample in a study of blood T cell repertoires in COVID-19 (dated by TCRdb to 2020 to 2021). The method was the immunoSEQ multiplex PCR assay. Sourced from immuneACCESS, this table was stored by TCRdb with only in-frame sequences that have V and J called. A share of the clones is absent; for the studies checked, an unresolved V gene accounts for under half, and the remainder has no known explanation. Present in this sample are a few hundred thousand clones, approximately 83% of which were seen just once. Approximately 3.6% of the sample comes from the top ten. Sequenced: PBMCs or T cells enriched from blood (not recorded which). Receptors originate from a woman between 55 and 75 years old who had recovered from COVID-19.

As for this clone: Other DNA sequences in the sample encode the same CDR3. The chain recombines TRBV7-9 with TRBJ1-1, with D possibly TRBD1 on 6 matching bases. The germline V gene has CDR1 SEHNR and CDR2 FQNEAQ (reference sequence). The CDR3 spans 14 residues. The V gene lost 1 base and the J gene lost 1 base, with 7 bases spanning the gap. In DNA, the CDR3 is TGTGCCAGCAGCTTAGGAGGGGGGAACACTGAAGCTTTCTTT. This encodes CASSLGGGNTEAFF.

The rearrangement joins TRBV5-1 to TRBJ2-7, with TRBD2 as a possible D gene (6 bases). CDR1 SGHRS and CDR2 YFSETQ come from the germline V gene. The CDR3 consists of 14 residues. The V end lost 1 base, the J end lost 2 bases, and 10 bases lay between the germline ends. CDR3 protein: CASSLSPGAYEQYF. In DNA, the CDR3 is TGCGCCAGCAGCTTGTCCCCGGGGGCCTACGAGCAGTACTTC. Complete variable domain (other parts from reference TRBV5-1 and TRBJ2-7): KAGVTQTPRYLIKTRGQQVTLSCSPISGHRSVSWYQQTPGQGLQFLFEYFSETQRNKGNFPGRFSGRQFSNSRSEMNVSTLELGDSALYLCASSLSPGAYEQYFGPGTRLTVT.

The CDR3 nucleotides read TGTGCCAGCAGGGTAGACAGGGTACCGTATGGCTACACCTTC. Residues: CASRVDRVPYGYTF. V and J are TRBV2 and TRBJ1-2; 7 bases match TRBD1. CDR1 is SNHLY, CDR2 FYNNEI, per germline. The junction had 9 bases not matched to a gene; V was cut back by 6 bases and J by 5 bases. CDR3 length equals 14 residues.

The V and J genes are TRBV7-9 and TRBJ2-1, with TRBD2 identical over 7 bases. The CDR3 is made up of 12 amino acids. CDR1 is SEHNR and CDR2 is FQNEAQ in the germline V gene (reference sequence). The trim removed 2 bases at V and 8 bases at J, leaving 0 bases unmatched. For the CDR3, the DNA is TGTGCCAGCAGCTTACGGGGGGATGAGCAGTTCTTC. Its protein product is CASSLRGDEQFF.

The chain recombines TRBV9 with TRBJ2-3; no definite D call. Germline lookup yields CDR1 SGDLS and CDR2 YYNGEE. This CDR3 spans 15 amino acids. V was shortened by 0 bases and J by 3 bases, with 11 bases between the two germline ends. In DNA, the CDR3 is TGTGCCAGCAGCGTAGCTTTGCGAAGTACAGATACGCAGTATTTT. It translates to CASSVALRSTDTQYF.